Listed below are T cell receptor beta chains from one sample, sequenced in a study of cytomegalovirus exposure and HLA in healthy donors. The assay was immunoSEQ multiplex PCR, and TCRdb's table has in-frame clones only and misses some. The table has about 130,000 clones, approximately 80% seen once; the top ten hold around 2%. The specimen sequenced was PBMCs. Source of these receptors: a man aged 25-40 years in good health and CMV-seronegative. Both conserved end residues are part of each CDR3.

j_call	v_call	cdr3_length	cdr3_aa
TRBJ1-1	TRBV30	12	CAWGQPNTEAFF
TRBJ2-7	TRBV29-1	11	CSVAQGSEQYF
TRBJ2-1	TRBV11-3	14	CASSSSDRGYEQFF
TRBJ1-5	TRBV30	13	CAWSGTGEQPQHF
TRBJ2-4	TRBV18	15	CASSPRTGGLDIQYF
TRBJ2-7	TRBV28	17	CASSFAPGQGLLYEQYF
TRBJ1-5	TRBV23-1	13	CASRPQWEEPQHF
TRBJ1-1	TRBV6-1	13	CASRESLDTEAFF
TRBJ2-5	TRBV2	12	CASNRRQETQYF
TRBJ2-5	TRBV13	12	CASSLRRETQYF
TRBJ2-7	TRBV5-1	13	CASRGSGTYEQYF
TRBJ2-5	TRBV27	14	CASSLVGGWETQYF
TRBJ2-7	TRBV2	17	CASKERLAGGVSYEQYF
TRBJ1-2	TRBV5-5	17	CASSLSHLAGGAYGYTF
TRBJ1-2	TRBV28	14	CASSSPGGLGGYTF
TRBJ1-3	TRBV5-1	14	CASSTGGSGNTIYF
TRBJ2-5	TRBV30	11	CAWSGGETQYF
TRBJ2-7	TRBV19	14	CASSPGQVSYEQYF
TRBJ2-1	TRBV5-1	15	CASRIAGGSYNEQFF
TRBJ2-7	TRBV7-2	13	CASSLGLAVEQYF
TRBJ2-6	TRBV27	15	CASSLPSSGANVLTF
TRBJ1-1	TRBV6-5	14	CASSQGALGTEAFF
TRBJ2-1	TRBV18	16	CASSLNGPTGYNEQFF
TRBJ2-3	TRBV18	16	CASSPLRGGRADTQYF
TRBJ1-2	TRBV10-3	13	CAIGTGEQMGYTF
TRBJ2-3	TRBV5-1	15	CASSVGGTGADTQYF
TRBJ2-2	TRBV28	16	CASSPRLAGDTGELFF
TRBJ1-1	TRBV19	16	CASSSLGQGAFTEAFF
TRBJ1-5	TRBV2	14	CASRDRASNQPQHF
TRBJ2-7	TRBV5-1	13	CASSLEPRYEQYF
TRBJ2-7	TRBV30	15	CAWRSTFSGSYEQYF
TRBJ2-7	TRBV7-2	15	CASSLGLTSVYEQYF
TRBJ2-7	TRBV20-1	11	CSASREREQYF
TRBJ2-1	TRBV6-5	11	CASSYGGGQFF
TRBJ2-1	TRBV25-1	14	CASRGREGVNEQFF